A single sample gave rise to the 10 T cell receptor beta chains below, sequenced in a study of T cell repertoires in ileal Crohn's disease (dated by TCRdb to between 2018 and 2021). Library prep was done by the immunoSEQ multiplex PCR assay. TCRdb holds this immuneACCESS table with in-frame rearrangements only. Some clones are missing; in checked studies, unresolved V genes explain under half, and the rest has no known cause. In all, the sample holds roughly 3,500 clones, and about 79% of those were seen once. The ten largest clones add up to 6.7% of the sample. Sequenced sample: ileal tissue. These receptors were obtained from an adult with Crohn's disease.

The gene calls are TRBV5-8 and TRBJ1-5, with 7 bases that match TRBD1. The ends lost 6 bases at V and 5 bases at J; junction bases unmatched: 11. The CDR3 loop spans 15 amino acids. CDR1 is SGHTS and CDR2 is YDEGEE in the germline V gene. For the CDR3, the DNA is TGTGCCAGCACGACGGGCCGCAGGGGGGATCAGCCCCAGCATTTT. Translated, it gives CASTTGRRGDQPQHF.

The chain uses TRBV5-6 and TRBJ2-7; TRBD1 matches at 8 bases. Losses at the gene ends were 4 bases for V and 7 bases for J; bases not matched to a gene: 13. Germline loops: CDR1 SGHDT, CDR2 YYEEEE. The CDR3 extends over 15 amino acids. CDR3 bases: TGTGCCAGCAGCCGTACCGGGACAGGAGGGTTAGAGCAGTACTTC. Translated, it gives CASSRTGTGGLEQYF.

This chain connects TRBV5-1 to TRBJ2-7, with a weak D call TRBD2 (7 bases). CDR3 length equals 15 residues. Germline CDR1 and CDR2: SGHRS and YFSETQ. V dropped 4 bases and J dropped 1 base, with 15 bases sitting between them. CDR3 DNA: TGCGCCAGCAGCGGGGGCGGGGGTTCGTCCTACGAGCAGTACTTC. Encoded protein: CASSGGGGSSYEQYF.

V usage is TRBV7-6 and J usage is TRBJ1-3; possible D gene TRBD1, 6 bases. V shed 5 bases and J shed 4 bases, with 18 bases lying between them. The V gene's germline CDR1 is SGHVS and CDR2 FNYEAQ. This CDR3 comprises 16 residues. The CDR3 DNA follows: TGTGCCAGCAGCCATAAACAGGGTCTAACCGGAAACACCATATATTTT. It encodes CASSHKQGLTGNTIYF.

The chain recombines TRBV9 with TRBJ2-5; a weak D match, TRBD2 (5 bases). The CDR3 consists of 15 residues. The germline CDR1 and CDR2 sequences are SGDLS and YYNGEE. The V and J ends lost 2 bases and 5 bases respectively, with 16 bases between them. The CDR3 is CASSVGVGSRETQYF. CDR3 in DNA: TGTGCCAGCAGCGTCGGGGTGGGGAGTCGGGAGACCCAGTACTTC.

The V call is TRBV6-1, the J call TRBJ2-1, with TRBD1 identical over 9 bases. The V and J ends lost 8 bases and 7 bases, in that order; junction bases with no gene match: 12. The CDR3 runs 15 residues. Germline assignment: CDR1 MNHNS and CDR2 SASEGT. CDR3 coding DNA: TGTGCCAGCGGAGGGGAGACAGGGGGTTGGAATGAGCAGTTCTTC. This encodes CASGGETGGWNEQFF.

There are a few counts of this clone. Written as DNA, the CDR3 is TGTGCCAGCAGCAAAGAGCGGACAGGTGTTTACGAGCAGTACTTC. Protein: CASSKERTGVYEQYF. V usage is TRBV21-1 and J usage is TRBJ2-7; TRBD1, as called in the table, went unchecked against the DNA. TRBV21-1 is flagged as a pseudogene. The CDR3 is 15 residues long.

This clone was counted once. The CDR3 coding sequence is TGCGCCAGCAGCTTGGACAGGGGAAACACTGAAGCTTTCTTT. Protein sequence: CASSLDRGNTEAFF. The rearrangement joins TRBV5-1 to TRBJ1-1, with 7 bases identical to TRBD1. The CDR3 sequence is 14 residues long. Germline V lookup: CDR1 SGHRS, CDR2 YFSETQ. Trimming cost V 0 bases and J 2 bases; bases outside gene matches: 1.

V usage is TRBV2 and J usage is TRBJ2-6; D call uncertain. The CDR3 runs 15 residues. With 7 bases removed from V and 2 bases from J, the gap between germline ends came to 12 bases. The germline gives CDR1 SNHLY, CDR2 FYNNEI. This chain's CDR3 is CASTMSEPGANVLTF. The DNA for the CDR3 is TGTGCCAGCACCATGTCTGAGCCTGGGGCCAACGTCCTGACTTTC.

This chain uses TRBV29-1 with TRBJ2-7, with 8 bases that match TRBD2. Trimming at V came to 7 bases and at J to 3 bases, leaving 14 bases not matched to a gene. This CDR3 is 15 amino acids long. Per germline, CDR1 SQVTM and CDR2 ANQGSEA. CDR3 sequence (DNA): TGCAGCGCATTTGGGGTCGCCGGGACTAGCTACGAGCAGTACTTC. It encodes CSAFGVAGTSYEQYF.